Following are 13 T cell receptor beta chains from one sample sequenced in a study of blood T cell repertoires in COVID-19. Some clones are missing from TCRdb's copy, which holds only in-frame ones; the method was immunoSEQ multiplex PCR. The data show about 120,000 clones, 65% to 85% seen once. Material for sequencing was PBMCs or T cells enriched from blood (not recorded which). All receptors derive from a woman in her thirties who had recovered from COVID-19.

The CDR3 here is CAWRGPGLGYGYTF. In DNA form, the CDR3 reads TGTGCCTGGAGGGGACCGGGACTAGGCTATGGCTACACCTTC. The chain is built from TRBV30 and TRBJ1-2; D possibly corresponds to TRBD1 (5 bases). This CDR3 is built from 14 residues. Germline V gene sequence: CDR1 GTSNPN, CDR2 SVGIG (reference sequence). With 3 bases removed from V and 4 bases from J, the gap between germline ends came to 15 bases.

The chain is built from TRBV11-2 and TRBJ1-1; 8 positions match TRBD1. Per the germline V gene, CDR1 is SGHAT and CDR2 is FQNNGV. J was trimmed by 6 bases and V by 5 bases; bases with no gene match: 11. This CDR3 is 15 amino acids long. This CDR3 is CASSAQGAGMAEAFF. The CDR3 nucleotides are TGTGCCAGCAGCGCTCAGGGGGCGGGAATGGCTGAAGCTTTCTTT.

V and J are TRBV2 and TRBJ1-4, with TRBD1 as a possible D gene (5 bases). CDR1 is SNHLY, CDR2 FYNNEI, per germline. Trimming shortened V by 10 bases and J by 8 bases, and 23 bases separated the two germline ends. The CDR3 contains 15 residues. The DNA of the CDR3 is TGTGCCACTCGAATTCCGGGACTCGGGGGGGAAAAACTGTTTTTT. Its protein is CATRIPGLGGEKLFF.

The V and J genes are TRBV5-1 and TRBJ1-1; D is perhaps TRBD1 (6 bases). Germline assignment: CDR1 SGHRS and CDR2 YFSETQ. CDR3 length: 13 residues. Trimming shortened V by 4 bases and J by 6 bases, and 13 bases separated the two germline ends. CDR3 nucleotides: TGCGCCAGCAGCCGGGGACACCCTCCTGAAGCTTTCTTT. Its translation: CASSRGHPPEAFF.

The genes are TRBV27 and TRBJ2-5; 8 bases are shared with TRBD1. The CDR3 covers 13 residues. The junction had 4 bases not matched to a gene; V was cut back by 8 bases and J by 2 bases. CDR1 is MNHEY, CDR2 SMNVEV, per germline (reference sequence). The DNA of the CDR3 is TGTGCCAGCCCGGGACAGGTGCAAGAGACCCAGTACTTC. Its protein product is CASPGQVQETQYF.

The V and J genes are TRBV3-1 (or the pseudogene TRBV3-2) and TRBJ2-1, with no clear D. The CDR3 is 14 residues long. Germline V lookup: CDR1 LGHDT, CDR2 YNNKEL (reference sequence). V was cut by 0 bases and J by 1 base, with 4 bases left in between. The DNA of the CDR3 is TGTGCCAGCAGCCAAGATCCTTCCTACAATGAGCAGTTCTTC. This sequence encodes CASSQDPSYNEQFF.

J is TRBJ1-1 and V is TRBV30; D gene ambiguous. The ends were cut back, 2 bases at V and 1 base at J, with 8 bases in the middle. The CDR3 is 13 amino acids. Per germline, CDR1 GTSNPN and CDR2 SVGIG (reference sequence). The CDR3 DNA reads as TGTGCCTGGAGTAGGCAGGCGAACACTGAAGCTTTCTTT. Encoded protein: CAWSRQANTEAFF.

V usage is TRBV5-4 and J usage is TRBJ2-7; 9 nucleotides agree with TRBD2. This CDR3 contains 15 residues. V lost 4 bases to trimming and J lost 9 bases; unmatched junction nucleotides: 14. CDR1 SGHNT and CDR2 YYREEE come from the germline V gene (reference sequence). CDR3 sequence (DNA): TGTGCCAGCAGCATAGCGGGAGCCAACCTCCCGGGGCAGTACTTC. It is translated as CASSIAGANLPGQYF.

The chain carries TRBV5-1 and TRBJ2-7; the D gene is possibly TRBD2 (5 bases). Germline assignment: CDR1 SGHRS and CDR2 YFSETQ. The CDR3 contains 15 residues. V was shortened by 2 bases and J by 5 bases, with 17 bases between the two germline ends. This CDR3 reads CASSLGPAARDEQYF. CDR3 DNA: TGCGCCAGCAGCTTAGGACCAGCGGCTCGCGACGAGCAGTACTTC.

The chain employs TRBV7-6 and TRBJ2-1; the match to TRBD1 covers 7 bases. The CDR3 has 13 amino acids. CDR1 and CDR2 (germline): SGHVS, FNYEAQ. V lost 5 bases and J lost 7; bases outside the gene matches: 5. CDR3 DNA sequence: TGTGCCAGCAGCCCCCAGACAGGGAATGAGCAGTTCTTC. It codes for CASSPQTGNEQFF.

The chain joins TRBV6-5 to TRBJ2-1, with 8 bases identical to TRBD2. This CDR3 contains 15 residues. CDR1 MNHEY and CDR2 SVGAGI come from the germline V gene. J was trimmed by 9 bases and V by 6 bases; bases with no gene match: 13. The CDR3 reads CASRLLAGGGSEQFF. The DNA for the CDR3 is TGTGCCAGCAGACTCCTAGCGGGCGGAGGTAGTGAGCAGTTCTTC.

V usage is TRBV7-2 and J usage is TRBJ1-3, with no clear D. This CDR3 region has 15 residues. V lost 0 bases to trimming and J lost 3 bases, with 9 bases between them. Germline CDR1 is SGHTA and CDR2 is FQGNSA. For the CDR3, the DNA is TGTGCCAGCAGCTTAGCGCGAACCAATGGAAACACCATATATTTT. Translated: CASSLARTNGNTIYF.

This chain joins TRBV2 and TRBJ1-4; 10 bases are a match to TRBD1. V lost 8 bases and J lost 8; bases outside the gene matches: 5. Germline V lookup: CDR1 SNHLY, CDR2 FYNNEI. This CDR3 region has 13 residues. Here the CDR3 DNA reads TGTGCCAGCGCTGGACAGGGGGGGGAAAAACTGTTTTTT. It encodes CASAGQGGEKLFF.